This T cell receptor beta chain was captured by sequencing in a study of blood T cell repertoires in COVID-19. Assay: immunoSEQ multiplex PCR; the TCRdb copy retains only in-frame clones and omits some. In the table there are a few hundred thousand clones, more than 75% of which are singletons. The germline V gene has CDR1 ENHRY and CDR2 SYGVKD. The V gene end was trimmed by 5 bases and the J gene end by 6 bases; junction bases not matched to a gene: 5. The CDR3 has 14 residues. The sequenced sample consisted of PBMCs or T cells enriched from blood (not recorded which). The origin of this receptor is a woman aged 50 to 60 who had recovered from COVID-19. The chain couples TRBV10-3 to TRBJ1-2, with TRBD1 matching 11 bases. The chain's CDR3 is CAISIRTGGNGYTF. For the CDR3, the DNA is TGTGCCATCAGTATTCGGACAGGGGGCAATGGCTACACCTTC.